This T cell receptor (beta chain) was recorded in a study of T-cell reconstitution after alpha-beta-depleted transplantation in children. This clonotype has more than one count but fewer than ten. The V end was cut by 3 bases, the J end by 9 bases, with 15 bases between. The length of the CDR3 is 13 residues. This sample's TCRbeta library carried unique molecular identifier barcodes. TCRdb reprocessed the PCR reads with MiXCR, giving one entry per CDR3 protein. This sample has a few hundred thousand distinct CDR3 sequences, with approximately 20% found just once. This clonotype originated in a human donor who donated a stem cell graft to a child with acute lymphoblastic leukemia. This chain connects TRBV12-3 or TRBV12-4 to TRBJ2-7; D possibly matches TRBD1 or TRBD2 (5 bases each). The source was PBMCs from the stem cell graft donor, collected from the stem cell graft. The CDR3 is CASSFRDAGGQYF. In nucleotides, the CDR3 is TGTGCCAGCAGTTTTAGGGACGCGGGTGGGCAGTACTTC.